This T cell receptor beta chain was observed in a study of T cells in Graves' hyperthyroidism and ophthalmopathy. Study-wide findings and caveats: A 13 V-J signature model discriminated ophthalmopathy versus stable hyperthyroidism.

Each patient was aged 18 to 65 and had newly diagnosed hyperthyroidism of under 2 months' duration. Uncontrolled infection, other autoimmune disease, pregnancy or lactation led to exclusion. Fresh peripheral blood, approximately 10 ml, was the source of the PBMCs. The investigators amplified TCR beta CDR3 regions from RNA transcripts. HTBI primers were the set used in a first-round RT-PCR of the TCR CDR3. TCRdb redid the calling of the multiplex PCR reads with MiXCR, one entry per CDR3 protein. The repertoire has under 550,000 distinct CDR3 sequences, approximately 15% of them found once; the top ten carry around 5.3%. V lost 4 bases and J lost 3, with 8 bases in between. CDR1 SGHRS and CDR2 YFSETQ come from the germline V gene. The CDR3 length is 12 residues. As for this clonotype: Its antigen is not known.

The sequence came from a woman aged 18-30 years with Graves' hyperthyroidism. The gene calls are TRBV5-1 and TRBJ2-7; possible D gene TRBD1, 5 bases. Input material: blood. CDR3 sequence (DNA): TGCGCCAGCAGCCACGACAGCTACGAGCAGTACTTC. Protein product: CASSHDSYEQYF.